One and the same sample provided the 3 T cell receptor beta chains below, sequenced in a study of T cell changes during pregnancy in multiple sclerosis. Method: immunoSEQ multiplex PCR; TCRdb's copy keeps in-frame clones and lacks some. The sample lists about 61,000 clones, 88% occurring once. The sample here was peripheral blood, taken in the first trimester of pregnancy. The receptor set was obtained from a female donor with multiple sclerosis, enrolled in a pregnancy study.

This chain uses TRBV2 with TRBJ1-2; D not certain. The CDR3 contains 16 residues. Trimming removed 3 bases from V and 3 bases from J, with 17 bases in between. Per the germline V gene, CDR1 is SNHLY and CDR2 is FYNNEI. CDR3 in amino acids: CASSDGRKKGYYGYTF. In nucleotides, the CDR3 is TGTGCCAGCAGTGATGGGAGGAAGAAAGGGTACTATGGCTACACCTTC.

The chain couples TRBV6-5 to TRBJ2-4, with 10 bases fitting TRBD1. Germline V gene lookup returns CDR1 MNHEY and CDR2 SVGAGI. The trim removed 5 bases at V and 3 bases at J, leaving 4 bases unmatched. CDR3 length: 15 residues. The CDR3 bases are TGTGCCAGCAGTACGGGACAGGGGTTCAAAAACATTCAGTACTTC. Translation: CASSTGQGFKNIQYF.

The chain uses TRBV7-6 and TRBJ2-5; D may be TRBD2 (5 bases). V lost 1 base and J 5 bases, leaving 11 bases between the germline ends. In germline, CDR1 is SGHVS, CDR2 FNYEAQ. CDR3 length equals 14 residues. The CDR3 bases are TGTGCCAGCAGCTTAGAAGCGGTGGGGGAGACCCAGTACTTC. It encodes CASSLEAVGETQYF.